Listed here is a single T cell receptor (beta chain). What it binds is unknown. Profiling relied on immunoSEQ multiplex PCR, and the TCRdb table lists in-frame clones only, not all of them. The data hold about 83,000 clones, with approximately 87% observed a single time. This sample stems from a study of T cell responses to AZD1222 COVID-19 vaccine. Findings and caveats of the study: The study found vaccine-associated CD4 TCRs spanning spike, dominant at 160-218 and 743-854. The peak T cell response came first, and repertoires were sampled only after it. Seropositive at baseline were only a handful of AZD1222 recipients.

The CDR3 spans 14 residues. Germline V gene lookup returns CDR1 SGHTA and CDR2 FQGNSA. V lost 10 bases to trimming and J lost 0 bases, with 15 bases between them. The source material was peripheral blood, sampled on day 0 of MenACWY control vaccination. The chain links TRBV7-2 to TRBJ1-2; D unresolved. This receptor was identified in an adult in good health. CDR3 nucleotide sequence: TGTGCCATCAATAGGGATACCGCTAACTATGGCTACACCTTC. Protein: CAINRDTANYGYTF.